These 2 T cell receptor beta chains were sequenced from one sample in a study of tumor-infiltrating lymphocytes in primary liver carcinoma. Starting material of 500 ng total RNA yielded TCR beta cDNA via a constant-region primer. Libraries for TCR beta were built through three nested multiplex PCR rounds, which together made up a slightly modified ARM-PCR procedure. The first two PCR rounds used TRBV1-TRBV30 forward primers with a C-beta reverse primer, about 10 cycles each. One entry per CDR3 protein results from TCRdb running MiXCR on the multiplex PCR reads. This sample has about 210,000 distinct CDR3 sequences; 85% occur once, and the top ten carry around 18%. Bulk tissue was left unsorted, and RNA and DNA were co-extracted from roughly 20-30 mg of it. Sequenced: tumor tissue from primary liver carcinoma. The receptors were sampled from a man aged 35 to 55 with primary liver carcinoma and hepatitis B virus infection.

The chain recombines TRBV29-1 with TRBJ1-3; D ambiguous. The CDR3 covers 15 residues. In germline, CDR1 is SQVTM, CDR2 ANQGSEA. V was clipped by 6 bases and J by 3 bases, with 18 bases between them. CDR3 sequence (DNA): TGCAGCGTCTCTCGGATAGTCCAGAGTGGAAACACCATATATTTT. This codes for CSVSRIVQSGNTIYF.

This clonotype was seen a few times. No conserved phenylalanine or tryptophan ends this CDR3, so it is likely a read error. This chain connects TRBV12-3 or TRBV12-4 to TRBJ2-5; D is perhaps TRBD1 (6 bases). This CDR3 comprises 13 residues. Trimming left V 2 bases short and J 5 bases short, with 9 bases between. Here the CDR3 DNA reads TGTGCCAGCAGTTTATCAGGGGTGGAGACCCAGTACATC. Its protein is CASSLSGVETQYI.